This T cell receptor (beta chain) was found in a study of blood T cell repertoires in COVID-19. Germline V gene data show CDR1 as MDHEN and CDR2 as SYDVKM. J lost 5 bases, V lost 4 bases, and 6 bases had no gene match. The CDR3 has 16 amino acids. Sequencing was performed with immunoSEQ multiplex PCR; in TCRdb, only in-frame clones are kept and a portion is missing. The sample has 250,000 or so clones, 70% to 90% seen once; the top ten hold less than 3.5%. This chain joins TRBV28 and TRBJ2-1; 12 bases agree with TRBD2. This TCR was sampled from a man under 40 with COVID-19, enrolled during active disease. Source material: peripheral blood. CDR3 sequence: CASSSPGLAGHNEQFF. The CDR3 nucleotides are TGTGCCAGCAGTTCTCCGGGACTAGCGGGTCACAATGAGCAGTTCTTC.